The 24 T cell receptor beta chains reported below all come from one sample, sequenced in a study of T cell repertoires in cytomegalovirus infection. Using its own MiXCR run on the reads, TCRdb lists one record per CDR3 protein. The table has about 740,000 distinct CDR3 sequences, approximately 33% seen once; the top ten hold about 18%. Antigens for these TCRs are unknown. The sample consisted of cultured PBMCs, taken from culture after CMV antigen stimulation. These receptors all come from a human donor in good health (CMV status not recorded). Some clones in this sample may be carry-over from other donors' samples.

V and J are TRBV20-1 and TRBJ2-3; 9 bases match TRBD1. Germline CDR1 is DFQATT and CDR2 is SNEGSKA (reference sequence). V gave up 3 bases and J gave up 4 bases; unmatched junction bases: 2. The CDR3 is 13 amino acids. The CDR3 protein is CSASTGGADTQYF. CDR3 nucleotides: TGCAGTGCTAGCACAGGGGGCGCAGATACGCAGTATTTT.

Regarding this clonotype: The junction departs from the called germline gene at one end, perhaps through a read error. This chain links TRBV5-1 with TRBJ2-6; 7 nucleotides agree with TRBD1. CDR1 and CDR2 from the germline V gene are SGHRS and YFSETQ. This CDR3 spans 20 amino acids. The CDR3 here is CASRLVPPGQRQLGANVLTF. CDR3 bases: TGCGCCAGCAGATTGGTCCCACCGGGACAGCGTCAATTGGGGGCCAACGTCCTGACTTTC. Supplemented by reference TRBV5-1 and TRBJ2-6, the full variable domain reads KAGVTQTPRYLIKTRGQQVTLSCSPISGHRSVSWYQQTPGQGLQFLFEYFSETQRNKGNFPGRFSGRQFSNSRSEMNVSTLELGDSALYLCASRLVPPGQRQLGANVLTFGAGSRLTVL.

The CDR3 DNA is TGTGCCAGCAGATCCAGGATATTTCTACAGGGGGCGCGCCGCGAATACAATGTACCCCGGGAGCTGTTTTTT. It translates to CASRSRIFLQGARREYNVPRELFF. The chain links TRBV12-3 or TRBV12-4 to TRBJ2-2; 9 nucleotides line up with TRBD1. J gave up 9 bases and V 6 bases, and 38 bases lay outside the gene matches. This CDR3 has 24 amino acids.

A few counts support this clonotype. The chain combines TRBV19 with TRBJ1-5; D remains unclear. The V end was cut by 5 bases, the J end by 0 bases, with 11 bases between. This CDR3 has 15 residues. CDR1 is LNHDA, CDR2 SQIVND, per germline (reference sequence). CDR3: CASSGRSNSNQPQHF. In nucleotides, the CDR3 is TGTGCCAGTAGTGGCAGATCCAATAGCAATCAGCCCCAGCATTTT. The variable domain in full, completed from reference TRBV19 and TRBJ1-5, reads DGGITQSPKYLFRKEGQNVTLSCEQNLNHDAMYWYRQDPGQGLRLIYYSQIVNDFQKGDIAEGYSVSREKKESFPLTVTSAQKNPTAFYLCASSGRSNSNQPQHFGDGTRLSIL.

In its sample, this clonotype was seen a few times. V and J are TRBV6-5 and TRBJ2-3, with 7 bases lining up with TRBD2. The CDR3 spans 14 residues. With 8 bases clipped from V and 0 bases from J, the junction kept 5 bases outside the gene matches. Germline-derived CDR1 and CDR2 are MNHEY and SVGAGI. The DNA of the CDR3 is TGTGCCAGCCGCTATAGCGGGAGCACAGATACGCAGTATTTT. Protein product: CASRYSGSTDTQYF.

The V and J genes are TRBV7-2 and TRBJ1-6; TRBD1 matches at 7 bases. The CDR3 spans 14 residues. V shed 5 bases, J shed 10 bases, and the junction held 8 bases outside the gene matches. CDR1 SGHTA and CDR2 FQGNSA come from the germline V gene. The CDR3 coding sequence is TGTGCCAGCAGCCCAGACAGGGTTCGCTCACCCCTCCACTTT. It is translated as CASSPDRVRSPLHF. Combining the CDR3 with reference TRBV7-2 and TRBJ1-6 gives the whole variable domain GAGVSQSPSNKVTEKGKDVELRCDPISGHTALYWYRQSLGQGLEFLIYFQGNSAPDKSGLPSDRFSAERTGGSVSTLTIQRTQQEDSAVYLCASSPDRVRSPLHFGNGTRLTVT.

This clonotype was detected only a few times. The V call is TRBV28, the J call TRBJ2-7, with a possible D match to TRBD2 (5 bases). Trimming left V 1 base short and J 3 bases short, with 10 bases between. The CDR3 totals 14 residues. Germline assignment: CDR1 MDHEN and CDR2 SYDVKM. The chain's CDR3 is CASSLSPGGYEQYF. In DNA, the CDR3 is TGTGCCAGCAGTTTATCCCCCGGAGGCTACGAGCAGTACTTC.

The chain has TRBV6-6 and TRBJ2-7; possible D gene TRBD2, 6 bases. From germline, CDR1 is MNHNY and CDR2 SVGAGI (reference sequence). Trimming left V 6 bases short and J 3 bases short, with 9 bases between. This CDR3 spans 12 amino acids. Here the CDR3 DNA reads TGTGCCAGCAGGGAGGGCTTCTACGAGCAGTACTTC. This translates into CASREGFYEQYF.

This chain connects TRBV29-1 to TRBJ2-1; TRBD2 aligns across 11 bases. This CDR3 comprises 14 residues. Looked up from germline, CDR1 is SQVTM and CDR2 is ANQGSEA. J was trimmed by 8 bases and V by 4 bases; bases with no gene match: 7. The CDR3 DNA sequence: TGCAGCGTTGGAACTAGCGGGAGTTGGGATGAGCAGTTCTTC. This translates into CSVGTSGSWDEQFF.

This clonotype was observed a few times. The rearrangement joins TRBV7-9 to TRBJ1-1; D is ambiguous. This CDR3 is 13 amino acids long. Germline V gives CDR1 SEHNR, CDR2 FQNEAQ (reference sequence). V dropped 6 bases and J dropped 3 bases, with 11 bases sitting between them. The CDR3 sequence: CASRPTRDTEAFF. Written as DNA, the CDR3 is TGTGCCAGCAGACCAACCCGGGACACTGAAGCTTTCTTT. Full variable domain (rest looked up from reference TRBV7-9 and TRBJ1-1): DTGVSQNPRHKITKRGQNVTFRCDPISEHNRLYWYRQTLGQGPEFLTYFQNEAQLEKSRLLSDRFSAERPKGSFSTLEIQRTEQGDSAMYLCASRPTRDTEAFFGQGTRLTVV.

In this sample, this clonotype turned up many times. The chain combines TRBV7-2 with TRBJ1-1; D gene ambiguous. This CDR3 contains 12 residues. CDR1 SGHTA and CDR2 FQGNSA come from the germline V gene. V was shortened by 1 base and J by 6 bases, with 6 bases between the two germline ends. The CDR3 spells CASSLGLSEAFF. The CDR3 region has the DNA TGTGCCAGCAGCTTAGGGTTGTCTGAAGCTTTCTTT.

This clonotype has ten or more counts. J is TRBJ2-7 and V is TRBV7-2, with D possibly matching TRBD2 (6 bases). From germline, CDR1 is SGHTA and CDR2 FQGNSA. The CDR3 covers 14 residues. V lost 2 bases, J lost 0 bases, and 8 bases lay in between. Here the CDR3 reads CASSLFGSSYEQYF. The CDR3 region has the DNA TGTGCCAGCAGCTTATTCGGGAGCTCCTACGAGCAGTACTTC.

This clonotype was recorded a few times. The rearrangement links TRBV12-5 to TRBJ2-3, with TRBD2 matching over 13 bases. This CDR3 is 16 amino acids long. The trim removed 6 bases at V and 2 bases at J, leaving 5 bases unmatched. Germline CDR1 is LGHNT and CDR2 is FRNRAP. CDR3: CASGQGTSGDTDTQYF. CDR3 DNA sequence: TGTGCTAGTGGCCAGGGGACTAGCGGGGACACAGATACGCAGTATTTT.

The chain links TRBV11-2 to TRBJ1-4; the D gene is possibly TRBD1 (5 bases). Trimming left V 1 base short and J 6 bases short, with 9 bases between. The CDR3 loop spans 14 amino acids. Germline CDR1 reads SGHAT; CDR2 reads FQNNGV. In DNA form, the CDR3 reads TGTGCCAGCAGCTTAGGGGGGGGGTATGAAAAACTGTTTTTT. This codes for CASSLGGGYEKLFF.

This clonotype was counted between two and nine times. The chain employs TRBV18 and TRBJ1-3; D is unclear. The V gene's germline CDR1 is KGHSH and CDR2 LQKENI. The CDR3 has 17 residues. V lost 3 bases and J 0 bases, leaving 15 bases between the germline ends. CDR3 in DNA: TGTGCCAGCTCACCTCGGAGCTACGGAGTCTCTGGAAACACCATATATTTT. Its translation: CASSPRSYGVSGNTIYF.

This clonotype was detected only a few times. The chain combines TRBV7-2 with TRBJ2-1; perhaps D is TRBD1 or TRBD2 (5 bases each). Germline V lookup: CDR1 SGHTA, CDR2 FQGNSA. V was cut by 5 bases and J by 5 bases, with 19 bases left in between. The CDR3 contains 16 residues. The CDR3 bases are TGTGCCAGCAGCCCGCCCGGGGCCCCGAAGGACAATGAGCAGTTCTTC. It specifies CASSPPGAPKDNEQFF.

The chain couples TRBV6-5 to TRBJ2-3, with 9 bases identical to TRBD1. Germline V lookup: CDR1 MNHEY, CDR2 SVGAGI. This CDR3 has 15 amino acids. V shed 5 bases and J 2 bases; nucleotides not matched to a gene: 5. The CDR3 reads CASSLQGANTDTQYF. The CDR3 nucleotides read TGTGCCAGCAGTCTACAGGGGGCGAACACAGATACGCAGTATTTT.

The chain links TRBV7-8 to TRBJ2-1, with 7 bases that match TRBD2. Germline loops: CDR1 SGHVS, CDR2 FQNEAQ. The CDR3 is 15 residues long. Losses at the gene ends were 0 bases for V and 9 bases for J; bases not matched to a gene: 8. In nucleotides, the CDR3 is TGTGCCAGCAGCTTAGCGGCGGGGGTGGGGTTTGAGCAGTTCTTC. Translation gives CASSLAAGVGFEQFF. The whole variable domain, filled in from reference TRBV7-8 and TRBJ2-1, reads GAGVSQSPRYKVAKRGQDVALRCDPISGHVSLFWYQQALGQGPEFLTYFQNEAQLDKSGLPSDRFFAERPEGSVSTLKIQRTQQEDSAVYLCASSLAAGVGFEQFFGPGTRLTVL.

The rearrangement joins TRBV19 to TRBJ2-5, with D unclear. CDR1 and CDR2 (germline): LNHDA, SQIVND (reference sequence). The CDR3 totals 13 residues. CDR3: CASSQAILETQYF. CDR3 bases: TGTGCGAGCAGTCAGGCAATCTTGGAGACCCAGTACTTC.

This clonotype turned up a few times. V is TRBV2 and J is TRBJ1-6; no firm D call. The CDR3 is made up of 11 amino acids. The germline V gene has CDR1 SNHLY and CDR2 FYNNEI. Deletions cut 3 bases from V and 9 bases from J, with 3 bases between. CDR3 protein: CASSDFSPLHF. The DNA for the CDR3 is TGTGCCAGCAGTGATTTTTCACCCCTCCACTTT.

V usage is TRBV2 and J usage is TRBJ2-1; D gene ambiguous. The V and J ends lost 5 bases and 1 base respectively, with 6 bases between them. CDR1 and CDR2 (germline): SNHLY, FYNNEI. CDR3 size: 13 residues. DNA of the CDR3: TGTGCCAGCAGTTACCAGTCCTACAATGAGCAGTTCTTC. Residues: CASSYQSYNEQFF.

This clonotype has a handful of counts. The V call is TRBV6-5, the J call TRBJ2-6, with TRBD1 matching over 12 bases. The CDR3 is 18 amino acids. Germline values: CDR1 MNHEY, CDR2 SVGAGI. The V segment lost 2 bases and the J segment 3 bases; nucleotides outside the gene matches: 5. DNA for the CDR3: TGTGCCAGCAGTTACACGGGGACAGGGGGCAGTGGGGCCAACGTCCTGACTTTC. Amino acids: CASSYTGTGGSGANVLTF.

The chain links TRBV29-1 to TRBJ1-2, with D uncertain. The germline CDR1 and CDR2 sequences are SQVTM and ANQGSEA. This CDR3 is 12 amino acids long. The V end lost 4 bases, the J end lost 4 bases, and 10 bases lay between the germline ends. The DNA of the CDR3 is TGCAGCGTTGCGGTCAACGTCTATGGCTACACCTTC. Translated, it gives CSVAVNVYGYTF. Together with reference TRBV29-1 and TRBJ1-2, the CDR3 gives the full variable domain: SAVISQKPSRDICQRGTSLTIQCQVDSQVTMMFWYRQQPGQSLTLIATANQGSEATYESGFVIDKFPISRPNLTFSTLTVSNMSPEDSSIYLCSVAVNVYGYTFGSGTRLTVV.

The chain employs TRBV20-1 and TRBJ1-2, with a tentative D call TRBD1 (6 bases). The CDR3 is 15 amino acids. From germline, CDR1 is DFQATT and CDR2 SNEGSKA (reference sequence). Trimming shortened V by 0 bases and J by 2 bases, and 13 bases separated the two germline ends. CDR3 nucleotide sequence: TGCAGTGCTAGAGATGTGGCAGGGGTAAACTATGGCTACACCTTC. It translates to CSARDVAGVNYGYTF.